The 14 T cell receptor beta chains in this list originate from one sample, sequenced in a study of shared clonotypes between healthy human individuals. TCRdb keeps only in-frame clones here, not all; method: immunoSEQ multiplex PCR. The sample includes roughly 300,000 clones, about nine tenths of them seen just once. Sequencing used memory CD8+ T cells sorted from blood. Subset reported: CD45RO+ cells pooled with CCR7-negative TemRA cells. These receptors were collected from a man aged 18 to 29 in good health.

The CDR3 reads CASSPTGINEKLFF. As DNA, the CDR3 is TGTGCCAGCAGTCCCACAGGGATTAATGAAAAACTGTTTTTT. This chain joins TRBV6-1 and TRBJ1-4, with a weak D call TRBD1 (6 bases). CDR1 is MNHNS, CDR2 SASEGT, per germline. This CDR3 is built from 14 residues. Trimming removed 5 bases at V and 4 bases at J, with 11 bases between.

V is TRBV30 and J is TRBJ1-1; D is uncertain. The CDR3 is 11 amino acids. The V end lost 8 bases, the J end lost 7 bases, and 14 bases lay between the germline ends. The germline CDR1 and CDR2 sequences are GTSNPN and SVGIG (reference sequence). CDR3 DNA sequence: TGTGCCGTCTGGGTATGGGATGAAGCTTTCTTT. Amino acid sequence: CAVWVWDEAFF.

This clone appeared once. V gene TRBV6-5 combines with J gene TRBJ1-2; D not certain. Deletions cut 0 bases from V and 2 bases from J, with 4 bases between. CDR1 and CDR2 (germline): MNHEY, SVGAGI. This CDR3 is built from 13 residues. CDR3 sequence reads: CASSYSQNYGYTF. Here the CDR3 DNA reads TGTGCCAGCAGTTACTCACAGAACTATGGCTACACCTTC.

The chain is built from TRBV10-3 and TRBJ1-2; D gene ambiguous. This CDR3 has 12 residues. CDR1 ENHRY and CDR2 SYGVKD come from the germline V gene. V dropped 2 bases and J dropped 3 bases, with 4 bases sitting between them. The CDR3 loop reads CAISEVDYGYTF. The CDR3 DNA reads as TGTGCCATCAGTGAGGTGGACTATGGCTACACCTTC.

The chain couples TRBV10-3 to TRBJ2-3, with TRBD2 matching 8 bases. Trimming took 8 bases from V and 3 from J; bases not matched to a gene: 10. Looked up from germline, CDR1 is ENHRY and CDR2 is SYGVKD. This CDR3 is 15 amino acids long. CDR3 residues: CAILPGTSGTDTQYF. The CDR3 DNA follows: TGTGCCATCCTTCCCGGGACTAGTGGTACAGATACGCAGTATTTT.

This chain joins TRBV11-2 and TRBJ1-2; D is uncertain. The CDR3 runs to 14 residues. Germline V gene sequence: CDR1 SGHAT, CDR2 FQNNGV. V was trimmed by 5 bases and J by 6 bases, leaving 16 bases between them. In DNA form, the CDR3 reads TGTGCCAGCAGCCGCGCGTGGCTTTGGGATGGCTACACCTTC. Residues: CASSRAWLWDGYTF.

The chain carries TRBV2 and TRBJ2-7, with 9 bases identical to TRBD2. CDR1 and CDR2 (germline): SNHLY, FYNNEI. The CDR3 length is 15 residues. V lost 2 bases and J lost 3; bases outside the gene matches: 5. The CDR3 DNA follows: TGTGCCAGCAGTGAACTCGTAGCGGGGGTCTACGAGCAGTACTTC. Protein: CASSELVAGVYEQYF.

V gene TRBV30 combines with J gene TRBJ2-5; TRBD2 is a possible D gene (8 bases). CDR3 length equals 13 residues. Trimming stripped 5 bases from V and 7 bases from J, with 17 bases between. Germline V gene sequence: CDR1 GTSNPN, CDR2 SVGIG (reference sequence). CDR3 DNA: TGTGCCTGGGATTATAGCGGGACAGCGACCCAGTACTTC. As protein: CAWDYSGTATQYF.

A few counts support this clone. The chain links TRBV30 to TRBJ1-1; D is perhaps TRBD1 (5 bases). This CDR3 is 14 amino acids long. V was clipped by 8 bases and J by 0 bases, with 16 bases between them. The germline CDR1 and CDR2 sequences are GTSNPN and SVGIG (reference sequence). The CDR3 region has the DNA TGTGCCCGGACGGACAAGTACATGAACACTGAAGCTTTCTTT. Translating gives CARTDKYMNTEAFF.

This sequence joins TRBV27 and TRBJ2-7; D remains ambiguous. The V and J ends lost 0 bases and 4 bases respectively, with 13 bases between them. CDR3 length: 15 amino acids. Germline V lookup: CDR1 MNHEY, CDR2 SMNVEV (reference sequence). The CDR3 spells CASSLSPSPFYEQYF. The DNA for the CDR3 is TGTGCCAGCAGTTTATCACCTTCACCCTTTTACGAGCAGTACTTC.

The chain links TRBV6-6 to TRBJ2-1; D tentatively fits TRBD1 or TRBD2 (5 bases each). The CDR3 is 15 amino acids. V was cut by 7 bases and J by 3 bases, with 16 bases left in between. Germline CDR1 MNHNY, CDR2 SVGAGI (reference sequence). In DNA form, the CDR3 reads TGTGCCAGCATGGAACGGGACGGAAGCTACAATGAGCAGTTCTTC. It translates to CASMERDGSYNEQFF.

This chain uses TRBV9 with TRBJ2-7, with D possibly TRBD1 on 5 matching bases. CDR1 SGDLS and CDR2 YYNGEE come from the germline V gene. The CDR3 is 15 residues long. V lost 0 bases to trimming and J lost 2 bases, with 12 bases between them. CDR3 loop: CASSVGGSAPYEQYF. CDR3 nucleotide sequence: TGTGCCAGCAGCGTAGGGGGCTCGGCCCCCTACGAGCAGTACTTC.

This chain joins TRBV28 and TRBJ1-2; 8 positions agree with TRBD1. Looked up from germline, CDR1 is MDHEN and CDR2 is SYDVKM. Germline trimming cut 5 bases from V and 8 bases from J; bases unmatched to any gene: 13. The CDR3 sequence is 15 residues long. The CDR3 bases are TGTGCCAGCAGTATTATCCCCGGGACAGGAGAAGGCTACACCTTC. Translated, it gives CASSIIPGTGEGYTF.

The chain is built from TRBV27 and TRBJ1-1; perhaps TRBD1 as D (6 bases). The ends were cut back, 6 bases at V and 6 bases at J, with 14 bases in the middle. Germline CDR1 reads MNHEY; CDR2 reads SMNVEV (reference sequence). This CDR3 is built from 13 residues. CDR3 nucleotides: TGTGCCAGCAGCCTTACAGGGAATGCTGAAGCTTTCTTT. Protein: CASSLTGNAEAFF.